Listed here are 19 T cell receptor beta chains from one sample, sequenced in a study of shared clonotypes between healthy human individuals (dated by TCRdb to between 2020 and 2021). Receptors were amplified or captured by the immunoSEQ multiplex PCR assay. What TCRdb holds here is the immuneACCESS table cut down to in-frame rearrangements. Part of the clones is not present; checked against another copy, under half of the missing clones reflect an unresolved V gene, and the others are unexplained. Counted in this sample were about 560,000 clones; roughly four fifths of them appeared once. Around 12% of the sample belongs to the ten largest clones. Sequencing was carried out using PBMCs. These receptors were collected from a woman in her thirties or forties in good health. Some clones in this sample may be carry-over from other donors' samples.

This CDR3 reads CASSPAGGGEQYF. The CDR3 nucleotides read TGTGCCAGCAGCCCTGCAGGGGGCGGTGAGCAGTACTTC. The chain has TRBV28 and TRBJ2-7; 8 nucleotides align to TRBD1. The CDR3 spans 13 residues. J was trimmed by 7 bases and V by 6 bases; bases with no gene match: 8. Germline CDR1 is MDHEN and CDR2 is SYDVKM.

The rearrangement uses TRBV25-1 and TRBJ2-2, with D perhaps TRBD1 or TRBD2 (5 bases each). CDR3 size: 14 residues. From germline, CDR1 is MGHDK and CDR2 SYGVNS. V dropped 1 base and J dropped 7 bases, with 10 bases sitting between them. CDR3 bases: TGTGCCAGCAGTGAATGGGGGTTAAGCGGGGAGCTGTTTTTT. Translating gives CASSEWGLSGELFF. The entire variable domain, with the rest obtained from reference TRBV25-1 and TRBJ2-2, is as follows: EADIYQTPRYLVIGTGKKITLECSQTMGHDKMYWYQQDPGMELHLIHYSYGVNSTEKGDLSSESTVSRIRTEHFPLTLESARPSHTSQYLCASSEWGLSGELFFGEGSRLTVL.

This chain links TRBV14 with TRBJ2-7; D remains unclear. CDR1 SGHDN and CDR2 FVKESK come from the germline V gene. V lost 2 bases and J lost 3, with 5 bases in between. The CDR3 totals 12 residues. The CDR3 DNA reads TGTGCCAGCAGCCAAATAAGCTACGAGCAGTACTTC. Amino acids: CASSQISYEQYF. Variable domain in full (rest from reference TRBV14 and TRBJ2-7): EAGVTQFPSHSVIEKGQTVTLRCDPISGHDNLYWYRRVMGKEIKFLLHFVKESKQDESGMPNNRFLAERTGGTYSTLKVQPAELEDSGVYFCASSQISYEQYFGPGTRLTVT.

This clone came up a few times. The chain uses TRBV5-6 and TRBJ1-1; no firm D call. Trimming removed 1 base at V and 1 base at J, with 11 bases between. Germline V lookup: CDR1 SGHDT, CDR2 YYEEEE. CDR3 length: 15 residues. This CDR3 is CASSLRVVPNTEAFF. The CDR3 DNA is TGTGCCAGCAGCTTGCGGGTAGTACCGAACACTGAAGCTTTCTTT.

The chain links TRBV5-4 to TRBJ2-1; 13 bases map to TRBD2. J gave up 2 bases and V 2 bases, and 7 bases lay outside the gene matches. Germline V gives CDR1 SGHNT, CDR2 YYREEE (reference sequence). The CDR3 loop spans 18 amino acids. CDR3 amino acids: CASSLKGGLAGAYNEQFF. CDR3 bases: TGTGCCAGCAGCTTAAAAGGAGGACTAGCGGGAGCCTACAATGAGCAGTTCTTC.

The V call is TRBV5-1, the J call TRBJ1-5; tentatively, D is TRBD1 (5 bases). The CDR3 is 14 amino acids. CDR1 is SGHRS and CDR2 is YFSETQ in the germline V gene. Trimming took off 7 bases at V and 5 bases at J, with 16 bases between the two ends. This CDR3 is CASAPDKSDQPQHF. CDR3 nucleotide sequence: TGCGCCAGCGCCCCGGACAAATCTGATCAGCCCCAGCATTTT. The whole variable domain, remainder taken from reference TRBV5-1 and TRBJ1-5, is KAGVTQTPRYLIKTRGQQVTLSCSPISGHRSVSWYQQTPGQGLQFLFEYFSETQRNKGNFPGRFSGRQFSNSRSEMNVSTLELGDSALYLCASAPDKSDQPQHFGDGTRLSIL.

As concerns this clone: This clone may be a read error of a much larger clone one base away. The J gene is TRBJ2-5, the V gene TRBV30, with 7 bases lining up with TRBD1. The CDR3 covers 14 residues. Germline V gene sequence: CDR1 GTSNPN, CDR2 SVGIG (reference sequence). The ends lost 5 bases at V and 8 bases at J; junction bases unmatched: 14. CDR3 sequence: CAWATGDAKRTQYF. The CDR3 DNA reads TGTGCCTGGGCCACAGGGGACGCCAAGAGAACCCAGTACTTC. The complete variable domain, with remaining parts taken from reference TRBV30 and TRBJ2-5, reads SQTIHQWPATLVQPVGSPLSLECTVEGTSNPNLYWYRQAAGRGLQLLFYSVGIGQISSEVPQNLSASRPQDRQFILSSKKLLLSDSGFYLCAWATGDAKRTQYFGPGTRLLVL.

The chain has TRBV5-4 and TRBJ2-1, with D possibly being TRBD1 or TRBD2 (6 bases each). CDR1 and CDR2 from the germline V gene are SGHNT and YYREEE (reference sequence). The CDR3 length is 17 residues. The V end lost 4 bases, the J end lost 4 bases, and 21 bases lay between the germline ends. This CDR3 reads CASSLQAWGAGYNEQFF. The CDR3, as DNA: TGTGCCAGCAGCCTCCAAGCTTGGGGGGCTGGGTACAATGAGCAGTTCTTC.

The chain recombines TRBV5-4 with TRBJ1-1; the match to TRBD1 covers 7 bases. The germline V gene has CDR1 SGHNT and CDR2 YYREEE (reference sequence). V lost 3 bases, J lost 4 bases, and 6 bases stayed unmatched. The CDR3 length is 14 residues. This CDR3 is CASSYNNRGTEAFF. Written as DNA, the CDR3 is TGTGCCAGCAGCTATAATAACAGGGGCACTGAAGCTTTCTTT.

This chain uses TRBV11-2 with TRBJ2-1; maybe TRBD2 (5 bases). The CDR3 has 14 residues. With 5 bases removed from V and 10 bases from J, the gap between germline ends came to 18 bases. Looked up from germline, CDR1 is SGHAT and CDR2 is FQNNGV. CDR3 in amino acids: CASSPRGSADEQFF. The CDR3 nucleotides read TGTGCCAGCAGCCCCAGAGGGTCGGCGGACGAGCAGTTCTTC. The whole variable domain, filled in from reference TRBV11-2 and TRBJ2-1, reads EAGVAQSPRYKIIEKRQSVAFWCNPISGHATLYWYQQILGQGPKLLIQFQNNGVVDDSQLPKDRFSAERLKGVDSTLKIQPAKLEDSAVYLCASSPRGSADEQFFGPGTRLTVL.

This clone was seen ten or more times. This chain connects TRBV28 to TRBJ1-5; D not certain. V was trimmed by 4 bases and J by 1 base, leaving 11 bases between them. CDR3 length: 15 amino acids. The germline gives CDR1 MDHEN, CDR2 SYDVKM. The chain's CDR3 is CASSSVSGSNQPQHF. Here the CDR3 DNA reads TGTGCCAGCAGTTCAGTCTCAGGCAGCAATCAGCCCCAGCATTTT.

The chain uses TRBV7-3 and TRBJ2-1, with a tentative D call TRBD2 (6 bases). CDR1 is SGHTA and CDR2 is FQGTGA in the germline V gene. The V end was cut by 5 bases, the J end by 0 bases, with 14 bases between. The CDR3 runs 16 residues. The CDR3: CASSPRLGYSYNEQFF. As DNA, the CDR3 is TGTGCCAGCAGCCCGAGACTAGGATACTCCTACAATGAGCAGTTCTTC.

V usage is TRBV29-1 and J usage is TRBJ2-2; D is ambiguous. This CDR3 has 14 amino acids. CDR1 and CDR2 from the germline V gene are SQVTM and ANQGSEA. V was cut by 5 bases and J by 2 bases, with 12 bases left in between. CDR3 residues: CSVIRSTNTGELFF. The CDR3 DNA sequence: TGCAGCGTTATTAGAAGCACAAACACCGGGGAGCTGTTTTTT.

In its sample, this clone was seen once. A read error may explain this, as a much larger clone is one base away. V gene TRBV30 combines with J gene TRBJ1-2; D is unclear. CDR3 length equals 10 residues. The germline V gene encodes CDR1 GTSNPN and CDR2 SVGIG (reference sequence). CDR3 residues: CARRKGGYTF. Here the CDR3 DNA reads TGTGCCCGGAGGAAAGGTGGCTACACCTTC.

The rearrangement links TRBV10-3 to TRBJ2-7, with a tentative D call TRBD2 (7 bases). Germline V gene data show CDR1 as ENHRY and CDR2 as SYGVKD. The CDR3 is 15 residues long. The V and J ends lost 4 bases and 0 bases respectively, with 13 bases between them. The CDR3, as DNA: TGTGCCATCAGTGCCAAGGGGGGGAGCTCCTACGAGCAGTACTTC. Amino acid sequence: CAISAKGGSSYEQYF.

The chain uses TRBV5-1 and TRBJ2-1, with TRBD2 identical over 7 bases. Looked up from germline, CDR1 is SGHRS and CDR2 is YFSETQ. Losses at the gene ends were 4 bases for V and 6 bases for J; bases not matched to a gene: 4. This CDR3 comprises 13 residues. CDR3 loop: CASSGLGSNEQFF. The CDR3 nucleotides are TGCGCCAGCAGCGGACTAGGGAGCAATGAGCAGTTCTTC. The variable domain in full, with the rest retrieved from reference TRBV5-1 and TRBJ2-1, is KAGVTQTPRYLIKTRGQQVTLSCSPISGHRSVSWYQQTPGQGLQFLFEYFSETQRNKGNFPGRFSGRQFSNSRSEMNVSTLELGDSALYLCASSGLGSNEQFFGPGTRLTVL.

The chain has TRBV28 and TRBJ2-7; 10 bases are a match to TRBD2. The J segment lost 4 bases and the V segment lost 5 bases, leaving 8 bases of the junction unmatched. This CDR3 is 15 amino acids long. Per the germline V gene, CDR1 is MDHEN and CDR2 is SYDVKM. The CDR3 DNA follows: TGTGCCAGCAGTCGAAGGACTAGCGGCATATACGAGCAGTACTTC. As protein: CASSRRTSGIYEQYF.

The chain carries TRBV5-1 and TRBJ2-2; 8 nucleotides line up with TRBD1. Trimming cost V 4 bases and J 0 bases; bases outside gene matches: 5. The germline gives CDR1 SGHRS, CDR2 YFSETQ. CDR3 length: 16 amino acids. The CDR3 DNA sequence: TGCGCCAGCAGCACAGGACAGGGAGCGAACACCGGGGAGCTGTTTTTT. Translated, it gives CASSTGQGANTGELFF. The variable domain in full, with the rest retrieved from reference TRBV5-1 and TRBJ2-2, is KAGVTQTPRYLIKTRGQQVTLSCSPISGHRSVSWYQQTPGQGLQFLFEYFSETQRNKGNFPGRFSGRQFSNSRSEMNVSTLELGDSALYLCASSTGQGANTGELFFGEGSRLTVL.

This chain joins TRBV13 and TRBJ2-7; the match to TRBD2 covers 7 bases. V shed 5 bases and J 2 bases; nucleotides not matched to a gene: 9. The germline V gene has CDR1 PRHDT and CDR2 FYEKMQ (reference sequence). There are 15 residues in the CDR3. The CDR3 nucleotides are TGTGCCAGCAGCCAGCTAGCGGTCCATCCCTACGAGCAGTACTTC. It is translated as CASSQLAVHPYEQYF.